This T cell receptor (beta chain) was sequenced during a study of shared clonotypes between healthy human individuals (dated by TCRdb to the early 2020s). Background on the whole study: A few men and two women, aged 18 to 49 years, made up the cohort. For each donor, CD4 naive and CD4 memory were each run on three plates, CD8 naive on two plates, and CD8 memory on one plate. The study deeply sequenced blood TCR repertoires of five healthy adults to estimate repertoire size and the extent of clonotype sharing between individuals. To increase sequencing depth and limit assay-specific biases, TCR repertoire library preparation and sequencing were carried out by different laboratories using diverse techniques. Leukapheresis yielded between about 0.94 and 9.5 billion PBMCs per donor. Study-wide findings and limitations: Sampling was restricted to blood, and TCR repertoires in tissues likely differ from the TCR repertoires found in blood. Estimated clonotype richness was generally larger for naive than for memory subsets. Across a few donors, around 5% of naive CD4, roughly 3.3% of naive CD8, around 2.5% of memory CD4, and over 0.35% of memory CD8 clonotypes were shared. Because the study included a small number of donors, the genetic and exposure-history diversity represented was limited. Compared with non-shared clonotypes, clonotypes shared by all four sorted-subset donors had higher generation probabilities. Even with the large sequencing depth, rarefaction of the sorted-subset datasets indicated that sequencing was incomplete. Pairwise subsampling led to the expectation that sequencing depth would affect the degree of clonotype sharing among donors.

The CDR3 covers 14 residues, taking in both the cysteine and the phenylalanine. The CDR3 DNA has 42 bases and is translated from base 1. From a lookup of the germline V gene, CDR1 and CDR2 are SGHRS and YFSETQ. For this chain, trimming is 4 bases at the V end and 2 bases at the J end, and the number of junction bases without a gene match is 3. Using the deep immunoSEQ assay, multiplex PCR amplified TCR CDR3 regions from genomic DNA. Extracted genomic DNA from each cell subset was distributed evenly across all wells of several immunoSEQ 96-well plates, and each plate was treated as a replicate. For sorted subsets, around 0.2 ug genomic DNA, equal to about 30,000 T cell genomes, was loaded into each replicate PCR. Purified libraries were measured with a Qubit 3.0 fluorometer, size-checked on a Bioanalyzer 2100, and measured again with the KAPA Library Quantification kit. A separate single-read 150-cycle Illumina NextSeq 550 flow cell was used to sequence each immunoSEQ 96-well plate. The source study handled its data this way. Because the immunoSEQ output held only junctional sequences and lacked quality scores, the filtering could not match the filtering applied to full-length reads. Sequences were annotated with PyIR, a Python wrapper for IgBLAST v1.9, using IMGT germline references to assign V/J genes and CDR3. Reads were filtered out if the reads had weak V/J assignments (E-value above 1e-6), no CDR3, stop codons, out-of-frame junctions, or ambiguous translated residues. A V3J clonotype was defined by an identical inferred V gene, J gene, and CDR3 amino acid sequence. Percentage overlap between repertoires was computed as shared unique clonotypes divided by the size of the smaller repertoire. Richness of each repertoire was evaluated using RTK rarefaction, the Chao1 estimator, and Recon v2.1 estimates of unobserved clonotypes. For all TCRbeta clonotypes obtained by the gDNA method from four donors, generation probabilities were computed with OLGA. Here the immuneACCESS table is served through TCRdb, limited to in-frame sequences with V and J called. Missing clones are a known gap in these copies; in checked studies unresolved V genes cover under half, and the rest lacks a known reason. D and trimming were read from the DNA, whereas the V and J calls and clone size are those reported in that table. In this sample the table shows 600,000 to 750,000 clones, approximately 77% of which occur a single time. About 1.7% of the sample rests with the top ten.

The donors were healthy, HIV-negative adults with no recently reported acute infections or vaccinations. Every donor was a Caucasian adult living in Nashville, Tennessee, USA. CD4+ T cells were enriched through magnetic negative selection, after which naive cells were positively selected on CD45RA and the remaining negative fraction served as the memory subset. After blood collection by leukapheresis, PBMCs were isolated using Ficoll-Histopaque density gradient centrifugation and then cryopreserved in the vapor phase of liquid nitrogen. Analytical flow cytometry was used to check the purity and quantity of each magnetically sorted T cell population. Genomic DNA was isolated from every sorted fraction and measured by UV absorbance on a Nanodrop 2000c. As concerns this clone: Its antigen remains undetermined. No much larger clonotype is one base removed from it; base qualities were not supplied. The identical CDR3 is also encoded by other nucleotide sequences in the sample.

The sample was memory CD4+ T cells sorted from blood. In the paper's terms, the cell subset or site label means: CD45RA-negative fraction. The sequence was obtained from a woman aged 25 to 45 in good health. This receptor chain uses TRBV5-1 and TRBJ2-3, and TRBD2 matches 8 of the central bases. Here the CDR3 is given as CASSRGGSTDTQYF. At the DNA level, the sequence is TGCGCCAGCAGCCGCGGGGGGTCCACAGATACGCAGTATTTT.